These T cell receptor beta chains were read from a single sample in a study of lymphopenia after photon versus proton radiotherapy. Method: immunoSEQ multiplex PCR; TCRdb's copy keeps in-frame clones and lacks some. The table lists 3,000 to 3,500 clones, about 80% of them singletons. The source was peripheral blood, collected from a patient treated with proton-based radiotherapy. The receptors come from an elderly man with esophageal cancer. Both conserved end residues are part of each CDR3. Fields, in order: CDR3 protein, CDR3 DNA, clone size, D gene, J gene, V gene. The D gene is left open where the match is weak. The size entry is marked missing in some rows and otherwise reads once, few, many or a size class.

CDR3aa: CASSQDGTKRSDEQFF
CDR3nt: TGTGCCAGCAGCCAGGACGGGACTAAGAGATCCGATGAGCAGTTCTTC
abundance: .
d_gene: TRBD2
j_gene: TRBJ2-1
v_gene: TRBV4-2

CDR3aa: CASSHKGFLASYNEQFF
CDR3nt: TGTGCCAGCAGCCACAAGGGTTTTCTAGCCTCCTACAATGAGCAGTTCTTC
abundance: once
d_gene: .
j_gene: TRBJ2-1
v_gene: TRBV14

CDR3aa: CAWKRQGYQPQHF
CDR3nt: TGTGCCTGGAAGAGACAGGGGTATCAGCCCCAGCATTTT
abundance: .
d_gene: TRBD1
j_gene: TRBJ1-5
v_gene: TRBV30

CDR3aa: CATSWDLSNQPQHF
CDR3nt: TGTGCCACCAGCTGGGACCTTAGCAATCAGCCCCAGCATTTT
abundance: few
d_gene: .
j_gene: TRBJ1-5
v_gene: TRBV15

CDR3aa: CASSHGTQTGRGTEKLFF
CDR3nt: TGCGCCAGCAGCCACGGGACCCAAACAGGGAGGGGGACTGAAAAACTGTTTTTT
abundance: .
d_gene: .
j_gene: TRBJ1-4
v_gene: TRBV4-1

CDR3aa: CAISELRQHEAFF
CDR3nt: TGTGCCATCAGTGAGTTGCGACAGCATGAAGCTTTCTTT
abundance: few
d_gene: .
j_gene: TRBJ1-1
v_gene: TRBV10-3

CDR3aa: CSLWDRGRLNEQFF
CDR3nt: TGCAGCCTTTGGGACAGGGGGCGTTTGAATGAGCAGTTCTTC
abundance: .
d_gene: TRBD1
j_gene: TRBJ2-1
v_gene: TRBV29-1

CDR3aa: CASSPRLIREAFF
CDR3nt: TGTGCCAGCAGCCCGAGGCTGATTCGAGAAGCTTTCTTT
abundance: .
d_gene: .
j_gene: TRBJ1-1
v_gene: TRBV11-2

CDR3aa: CASSYPDRVGNQPQHF
CDR3nt: TGTGCCAGCAGTTACCCGGACAGGGTGGGCAATCAGCCCCAGCATTTT
abundance: .
d_gene: TRBD1
j_gene: TRBJ1-5
v_gene: TRBV6-6

CDR3aa: CSARQTQYF
CDR3nt: TGCAGTGCTAGGCAGACCCAGTACTTC
abundance: .
d_gene: .
j_gene: TRBJ2-5
v_gene: TRBV20-1

CDR3aa: CAISGSSGLTDTQYF
CDR3nt: TGTGCCATCAGTGGGTCTAGCGGTCTCACAGATACGCAGTATTTT
abundance: .
d_gene: TRBD2
j_gene: TRBJ2-3
v_gene: TRBV10-3

CDR3aa: CASSQRDYRAAEKLFF
CDR3nt: TGCGCCAGCAGCCAAAGGGATTACAGGGCCGCTGAAAAACTGTTTTTT
abundance: once
d_gene: .
j_gene: TRBJ1-4
v_gene: TRBV4-3

CDR3aa: CASSMVRNTEAFF
CDR3nt: TGTGCCAGTAGTATGGTACGGAACACTGAAGCTTTCTTT
abundance: .
d_gene: .
j_gene: TRBJ1-1
v_gene: TRBV19

CDR3aa: CASSDRWSSYEQYF
CDR3nt: TGTGCCAGCAGTGACCGCTGGAGCTCCTACGAGCAGTACTTC
abundance: .
d_gene: .
j_gene: TRBJ2-7
v_gene: TRBV6-5

CDR3aa: CASSLRGTGGKAFF
CDR3nt: TGTGCCAGCAGCTTAAGAGGGACAGGGGGCAAAGCTTTCTTT
abundance: .
d_gene: TRBD1
j_gene: TRBJ1-1
v_gene: TRBV7-3

CDR3aa: CASSPRLAETQYF
CDR3nt: TGCGCCAGCAGCCCCCGACTAGCCGAGACCCAGTACTTC
abundance: once
d_gene: TRBD2
j_gene: TRBJ2-5
v_gene: TRBV4-1

CDR3aa: CASSLALGGQGYTF
CDR3nt: TGCGCCAGCAGCTTGGCTTTGGGGGGGCAAGGCTACACCTTC
abundance: .
d_gene: .
j_gene: TRBJ1-2
v_gene: TRBV5-1

CDR3aa: CASSPRTLSTGELFF
CDR3nt: TGTGCCAGCTCACCAAGGACTCTAAGCACCGGGGAGCTGTTTTTT
abundance: .
d_gene: .
j_gene: TRBJ2-2
v_gene: TRBV18

CDR3aa: CASSVALGITYEQYF
CDR3nt: TGTGCCAGCAGCGTAGCTCTCGGGATTACCTACGAGCAGTACTTC
abundance: .
d_gene: .
j_gene: TRBJ2-7
v_gene: TRBV9

CDR3aa: CASRTAGGNYEQYF
CDR3nt: TGTGCCAGCAGGACCGCGGGGGGGAACTACGAGCAGTACTTC
abundance: .
d_gene: TRBD2
j_gene: TRBJ2-7
v_gene: TRBV6-6

CDR3aa: CASSADGGVYNEQFF
CDR3nt: TGTGCCAGCAGCGCCGACGGGGGGGTCTACAATGAGCAGTTCTTC
abundance: few
d_gene: TRBD2
j_gene: TRBJ2-1
v_gene: TRBV9

CDR3aa: CSVGARGGDYEQYF
CDR3nt: TGCAGCGTTGGTGCGCGCGGGGGGGACTACGAGCAGTACTTC
abundance: .
d_gene: TRBD2
j_gene: TRBJ2-7
v_gene: TRBV29-1

CDR3aa: CASSRGSGANVLTF
CDR3nt: TGTGCCAGCAGCCGAGGATCTGGGGCCAACGTCCTGACTTTC
abundance: .
d_gene: .
j_gene: TRBJ2-6
v_gene: TRBV7-3

CDR3aa: CASSPSGRFDTQYF
CDR3nt: TGTGCCAGTAGTCCTAGCGGGAGGTTTGATACGCAGTATTTT
abundance: .
d_gene: TRBD2
j_gene: TRBJ2-3
v_gene: TRBV19

CDR3aa: CASNRRQAPYEQYF
CDR3nt: TGTGCCAGCAATCGTAGACAGGCCCCCTACGAGCAGTACTTC
abundance: .
d_gene: .
j_gene: TRBJ2-7
v_gene: TRBV11-3

CDR3aa: CASSIAIGQYSNQPQHF
CDR3nt: TGTGCCAGTAGTATAGCAATCGGCCAGTATAGCAATCAGCCCCAGCATTTT
abundance: .
d_gene: .
j_gene: TRBJ1-5
v_gene: TRBV19

CDR3aa: CAWSLRGDTEAFF
CDR3nt: TGTGCCTGGAGTCTCCGGGGTGACACTGAAGCTTTCTTT
abundance: once
d_gene: .
j_gene: TRBJ1-1
v_gene: TRBV30

CDR3aa: CASRRTSGYEQYF
CDR3nt: TGTGCCAGCAGAAGGACTAGCGGTTACGAGCAGTACTTC
abundance: .
d_gene: TRBD2
j_gene: TRBJ2-7
v_gene: TRBV7-2

CDR3aa: CAISVDRGYEQYF
CDR3nt: TGTGCCATCAGTGTCGACAGGGGCTACGAGCAGTACTTC
abundance: .
d_gene: TRBD1
j_gene: TRBJ2-7
v_gene: TRBV10-3

CDR3aa: CASSPAGQYNYGYTF
CDR3nt: TGTGCCAGCAGCCCTGCGGGACAGTACAACTATGGCTACACCTTC
abundance: .
d_gene: TRBD1
j_gene: TRBJ1-2
v_gene: TRBV6-5

CDR3aa: CATNRDLMNTEAFF
CDR3nt: TGTGCCACCAACAGGGATTTAATGAACACTGAAGCTTTCTTT
abundance: .
d_gene: .
j_gene: TRBJ1-1
v_gene: TRBV10-3

CDR3aa: CASSLDLGLNTEAFF
CDR3nt: TGCGCCAGCAGCTTGGATTTGGGGCTGAACACTGAAGCTTTCTTT
abundance: .
d_gene: .
j_gene: TRBJ1-1
v_gene: TRBV5-1

CDR3aa: CASSLDLTGNTEAFF
CDR3nt: TGTGCCAGCAGCTTAGATTTAACAGGGAACACTGAAGCTTTCTTT
abundance: .
d_gene: .
j_gene: TRBJ1-1
v_gene: TRBV9

CDR3aa: CASSPPVFAGLFTDTQYF
CDR3nt: TGTGCCAGCTCACCACCAGTTTTTGCGGGTCTATTCACAGATACGCAGTATTTT
abundance: .
d_gene: .
j_gene: TRBJ2-3
v_gene: TRBV18

CDR3aa: CASSIRGSQGGAFF
CDR3nt: TGTGCCAGTAGTATCCGAGGCTCACAGGGGGGAGCTTTCTTT
abundance: .
d_gene: TRBD1
j_gene: TRBJ1-1
v_gene: TRBV19

CDR3aa: CASRESGQGHGYTF
CDR3nt: TGTGCCAGCAGAGAATCGGGACAGGGACATGGCTACACCTTC
abundance: once
d_gene: TRBD1
j_gene: TRBJ1-2
v_gene: TRBV6-4

CDR3aa: CASSQGRLAGEQYF
CDR3nt: TGCGCCAGCAGCCAGGGGAGGTTAGCGGGCGAGCAGTACTTC
abundance: .
d_gene: TRBD2
j_gene: TRBJ2-7
v_gene: TRBV4-1

CDR3aa: CATFKDRGEQYF
CDR3nt: TGTGCCACCTTTAAGGACAGGGGCGAGCAGTACTTC
abundance: .
d_gene: TRBD1
j_gene: TRBJ2-7
v_gene: TRBV27

CDR3aa: CASSFLKTGGEETQYF
CDR3nt: TGTGCCAGCAGCTTCCTTAAGACAGGGGGAGAAGAGACCCAGTACTTC
abundance: .
d_gene: TRBD1
j_gene: TRBJ2-5
v_gene: TRBV11-3

CDR3aa: CASSGGRTDRGEQFF
CDR3nt: TGTGCCAGCAGTGGCGGGAGGACAGACCGGGGTGAGCAGTTCTTC
abundance: .
d_gene: TRBD2
j_gene: TRBJ2-1
v_gene: TRBV2

CDR3aa: CASSTQRTGAQTNVQYF
CDR3nt: TGTGCCAGCAGCACACAACGGACAGGGGCTCAAACTAATGTTCAGTACTTC
abundance: few
d_gene: .
j_gene: TRBJ2-4
v_gene: TRBV21-1

CDR3aa: CASIYKRGIYGYTF
CDR3nt: TGTGCCAGCATATATAAGCGGGGGATCTATGGCTACACCTTC
abundance: .
d_gene: .
j_gene: TRBJ1-2
v_gene: TRBV6-1

CDR3aa: CSVEGSSGNTIYF
CDR3nt: TGCAGCGTTGAAGGGAGCTCTGGAAACACCATATATTTT
abundance: once
d_gene: .
j_gene: TRBJ1-3
v_gene: TRBV29-1

CDR3aa: CATAGQGAFYGYTF
CDR3nt: TGTGCCACTGCGGGACAGGGGGCGTTCTACGGCTACACCTTC
abundance: .
d_gene: TRBD1
j_gene: TRBJ1-2
v_gene: TRBV2

CDR3aa: CASSKVDTAWHNYGYTF
CDR3nt: TGTGCCAGCAGCAAAGTTGACACAGCTTGGCATAACTATGGCTACACCTTC
abundance: .
d_gene: .
j_gene: TRBJ1-2
v_gene: TRBV21-1

CDR3aa: CSGRGQGNTEAFF
CDR3nt: TGCAGCGGAAGGGGACAGGGGAACACTGAAGCTTTCTTT
abundance: .
d_gene: TRBD1
j_gene: TRBJ1-1
v_gene: TRBV29-1

CDR3aa: CASSVSAISGTGAPMSSGNTIYF
CDR3nt: TGTGCCAGCAGCGTTTCCGCCATCTCCGGGACAGGAGCCCCTATGAGCTCTGGAAACACCATATATTTT
abundance: .
d_gene: TRBD1
j_gene: TRBJ1-3
v_gene: TRBV9

CDR3aa: CASNRRQAPYEQYF
CDR3nt: TGTGCCAGCAATCGTAGACAGGCCCCCTACGAGCAGTACTTC
abundance: large
d_gene: .
j_gene: TRBJ2-7
v_gene: TRBV7-8

CDR3aa: CASTLGATDTQYF
CDR3nt: TGTGCCAGCACCCTGGGGGCGACCGATACGCAGTATTTT
abundance: .
d_gene: .
j_gene: TRBJ2-3
v_gene: TRBV7-9

CDR3aa: CASRKGQGPSYEQYF
CDR3nt: TGTGCCAGCAGGAAAGGACAGGGGCCTTCCTACGAGCAGTACTTC
abundance: few
d_gene: TRBD1
j_gene: TRBJ2-7
v_gene: TRBV7-8

CDR3aa: CASSRDRGSTDTQYF
CDR3nt: TGTGCCAGTAGTAGGGACAGGGGGAGCACAGATACGCAGTATTTT
abundance: .
d_gene: TRBD1
j_gene: TRBJ2-3
v_gene: TRBV19

CDR3aa: CASSRTSGVPYEQYF
CDR3nt: TGTGCCAGCAGCAGAACTAGCGGGGTCCCCTACGAGCAGTACTTC
abundance: .
d_gene: TRBD2
j_gene: TRBJ2-7
v_gene: TRBV7-2

CDR3aa: CASSVALGITYEQYF
CDR3nt: TGTGCCAGCAGCGTAGCTCTCGGGATTACCTACGAGCAGTACTTC
abundance: .
d_gene: .
j_gene: TRBJ2-7
v_gene: TRBV7-8